This entry lists 17 T cell receptor beta chains sequenced from one sample in a study of technical replicates of blood from a few donors. TCRdb keeps only in-frame clones here, not all; method: immunoSEQ multiplex PCR. Among around 60,000 clones listed, 90% to 95% were seen once. The source material was PBMCs. The receptor source for this set is a human donor in good health. Some clones in this sample may be carry-over from other donors' samples.

This chain connects TRBV27 to TRBJ2-1; 10 bases agree with TRBD2. Germline CDR1 reads MNHEY; CDR2 reads SMNVEV (reference sequence). Trimming at V came to 3 bases and at J to 9 bases, leaving 8 bases not matched to a gene. CDR3 length: 15 residues. CDR3 residues: CASSFRSGRASEQFF. The CDR3 DNA reads TGTGCCAGCAGTTTCAGAAGCGGGAGGGCCTCTGAGCAGTTCTTC.

This sequence joins TRBV5-6 and TRBJ1-1, with D unclear. V was pared by 2 bases and J by 8 bases, with 7 bases between. The CDR3 covers 11 residues. Germline loops: CDR1 SGHDT, CDR2 YYEEEE. Written as DNA, the CDR3 is TGTGCCAGCAGCTTTAACCGGGAAGCTTTCTTT. Protein product: CASSFNREAFF.

The CDR3: CASRTGTLNTDTQYF. The CDR3 bases are TGTGCCAGCAGAACCGGGACACTAAACACAGATACGCAGTATTTT. The chain is built from TRBV28 and TRBJ2-3, with D perhaps matching TRBD1 (6 bases). Germline CDR1 is MDHEN and CDR2 is SYDVKM. V lost 6 bases, J lost 2 bases, and 15 bases lay in between. The CDR3 covers 15 residues.

The V gene is TRBV12-1, the J gene TRBJ2-5; the D call of TRBD2 is as the table states it, not checked on the DNA. TRBV12-1 is marked as a pseudogene. CDR3 length: 14 residues. CDR3 in amino acids: CASSLSLGGETQYF. The CDR3 bases are TGTGCCAGCAGCTTGTCTCTGGGCGGGGAGACCCAGTACTTC.

This chain links TRBV6-6 with TRBJ2-3; a possible D gene is TRBD1 (6 bases). The CDR3 loop spans 14 amino acids. V gave up 6 bases and J gave up 5 bases, with 15 bases separating them. Per germline, CDR1 MNHNY and CDR2 SVGAGI (reference sequence). CDR3 amino acids: CASRATGSGDTQYF. DNA for the CDR3: TGTGCCAGCAGGGCCACAGGGTCAGGAGATACGCAGTATTTT.

The chain combines TRBV4-3 with TRBJ2-1; D not resolved. Trimming removed 0 bases from V and 4 bases from J, with 7 bases in between. CDR1 is LGHNA, CDR2 YSLEER, per germline. This CDR3 contains 14 residues. The DNA for the CDR3 is TGCGCCAGCAGCCAAGAATGGGCGTACAATGAGCAGTTCTTC. Translating gives CASSQEWAYNEQFF.

The J gene is TRBJ2-1, the V gene TRBV16; 8 bases are a match to TRBD1. Losses at the gene ends were 3 bases for V and 8 bases for J; bases not matched to a gene: 15. The CDR3 runs 17 residues. Germline assignment: CDR1 KGHSY and CDR2 FQNENV. The CDR3 reads CASSQRRRGDRGDEQFF. The CDR3 DNA follows: TGTGCCAGCAGCCAGAGAAGGCGGGGTGACAGGGGTGATGAGCAGTTCTTC.

The J gene is TRBJ2-7, the V gene TRBV4-1; 8 bases match TRBD1. Losses at the gene ends were 4 bases for V and 3 bases for J; bases not matched to a gene: 8. This CDR3 is built from 15 residues. Germline CDR1 is MGHRA and CDR2 is YSYEKL. The CDR3 bases are TGCGCCAGCAGCCGGGACAGGCAAGGTCTCTACGAGCAGTACTTC. It translates to CASSRDRQGLYEQYF.

This clone was counted only a few times. The V and J genes are TRBV4-3 and TRBJ2-1; tentatively, D is TRBD2 (6 bases). Germline V gene lookup returns CDR1 LGHNA and CDR2 YSLEER. The CDR3 extends over 16 amino acids. Trimming took off 0 bases at V and 1 base at J, with 10 bases between the two ends. CDR3: CASSQDLGGSYNEQFF. In DNA form, the CDR3 reads TGCGCCAGCAGCCAAGATCTGGGGGGATCCTACAATGAGCAGTTCTTC.

The chain recombines TRBV27 with TRBJ2-5, with 8 bases that match TRBD2. The CDR3 spans 16 residues. The germline V gene has CDR1 MNHEY and CDR2 SMNVEV (reference sequence). The J segment lost 4 bases and the V segment lost 5 bases, leaving 12 bases of the junction unmatched. The CDR3 coding sequence is TGTGCCAGCAGTCCCAGGGCGGGAGGATTGTTAGAGACCCAGTACTTC. The encoded protein is CASSPRAGGLLETQYF.

CDR3 residues: CASTTGSRPLHF. The CDR3 DNA sequence: TGCGCCAGCACGACAGGATCCAGGCCCCTCCACTTT. The chain carries TRBV4-1 and TRBJ1-6; perhaps TRBD1 as D (6 bases). Trimming removed 7 bases at V and 13 bases at J, with 14 bases between. CDR1 is MGHRA and CDR2 is YSYEKL in the germline V gene. CDR3 length: 12 residues.

The chain combines TRBV5-6 with TRBJ1-4; a weak D match, TRBD1 (6 bases). Germline CDR1 SGHDT, CDR2 YYEEEE. The CDR3 consists of 15 residues. V was clipped by 1 base and J by 8 bases, with 15 bases between them. The CDR3 loop reads CASSLREGGKEKLFF. CDR3 DNA: TGTGCCAGCAGCTTGAGGGAGGGGGGAAAGGAAAAACTGTTTTTT.

The chain uses TRBV9 and TRBJ2-3, with 12 bases fitting TRBD2. Per the germline V gene, CDR1 is SGDLS and CDR2 is YYNGEE. The CDR3 extends over 17 amino acids. V lost 0 bases to trimming and J lost 3 bases; unmatched junction nucleotides: 5. In DNA form, the CDR3 reads TGTGCCAGCAGCGTAGAACTAGCGGGGGGATTGACAGATACGCAGTATTTT. Its translation is CASSVELAGGLTDTQYF.

The genes are TRBV4-3 and TRBJ2-1, with 9 bases identical to TRBD2. The V gene end was trimmed by 2 bases and the J gene end by 6 bases; junction bases not matched to a gene: 2. The CDR3 is made up of 14 amino acids. The V gene's germline CDR1 is LGHNA and CDR2 YSLEER. The CDR3 protein is CASSQWRGGNEQFF. For the CDR3, the DNA is TGCGCCAGCAGCCAATGGCGGGGGGGCAATGAGCAGTTCTTC.

The chain is built from TRBV10-3 and TRBJ2-4; TRBD2 matches 14 bases. The CDR3 has 18 residues. CDR1 is ENHRY, CDR2 SYGVKD, per germline. The ends lost 4 bases at V and 0 bases at J; junction bases unmatched: 5. The CDR3 region has the DNA TGTGCCATCAGTGCGGGACTAGCGGGAGACCTAGCCAAAAACATTCAGTACTTC. Encoded protein: CAISAGLAGDLAKNIQYF.

The chain uses TRBV13 and TRBJ1-1, with 8 bases aligning to TRBD1. The CDR3 has 14 amino acids. Per the germline V gene, CDR1 is PRHDT and CDR2 is FYEKMQ (reference sequence). After removal of 0 bases from V and 11 bases from J, the junction contained 8 bases not matched to a gene. CDR3 in amino acids: CASSLGSQGAGAFF. Here the CDR3 DNA reads TGTGCCAGCAGCTTAGGGAGTCAGGGGGCGGGGGCTTTCTTT.

The chain carries TRBV2 and TRBJ1-5; the match to TRBD1 covers 10 bases. CDR1 and CDR2 from the germline V gene are SNHLY and FYNNEI. This CDR3 has 17 residues. With 5 bases clipped from V and 1 base from J, the junction kept 8 bases outside the gene matches. In nucleotides, the CDR3 is TGTGCCAGCAGTCTTGACAGGGGGCTCTTGAGCAATCAGCCCCAGCATTTT. Translated, it gives CASSLDRGLLSNQPQHF.